The rows below give T cell receptor beta chains drawn from one sample of a study of cytomegalovirus exposure and HLA in healthy donors. Clones were sequenced by immunoSEQ multiplex PCR, and TCRdb holds only the in-frame ones, with some missing. The table records about 150,000 clones, roughly four fifths of them present only once. What was sequenced was PBMCs. Receptors were obtained from a man between 18 and 35 years old in good health and CMV-seronegative. Both conserved end residues are part of each CDR3. Fields, in order: D gene, CDR3 length, clone size, J gene, V gene, CDR3 DNA, CDR3 protein. D genes are given only for firm matches. Clone sizes are given selectively: once, few, many, or a class where the clone is expanded.

TRBD2 15 few TRBJ2-1 TRBV7-2 TGTGCCAGCAGCTTTAGCGGGAGACGGTACAATGAGCAGTTCTTC CASSFSGRRYNEQFF
NA 14 NA TRBJ2-5 TRBV9 TGTGCCAGCAGCGTAGGGGCGGGGGCGGAGACCCAGTACTTC CASSVGAGAETQYF
NA 15 NA TRBJ2-5 TRBV6-6 TGTGCCAGCAGTTACTCGGGGCGGATACAAGAGACCCAGTACTTC CASSYSGRIQETQYF
NA 14 NA TRBJ1-1 TRBV7-9 TGTGCCAGCAGAGGGCCGGGGGGCAACACTGAAGCTTTCTTT CASRGPGGNTEAFF
NA 13 NA TRBJ1-5 TRBV19 TGTGCCAGTAGTCCAACTCGTTCCCAGCCCCAGCATTTT CASSPTRSQPQHF
TRBD1 15 NA TRBJ2-7 TRBV7-6 TGTGCCAGCAGCCCCAACCCGGACAGGGAGTACGAGCAGTACTTC CASSPNPDREYEQYF
NA 13 once TRBJ2-3 TRBV6-4 TGTGCCAGCAGTGACTCGGAGAGAGATACGCAGTATTTT CASSDSERDTQYF
NA 12 NA TRBJ1-4 TRBV7-9 TGTTCCAGCAGTTCGGGCCCGGGGGAACTGTTTTTT CSSSSGPGELFF
TRBD2 15 NA TRBJ2-5 TRBV7-6 TGTGCCAGCAGCTCGCAGCGGGGGCCCCAAGAGACCCAGTACTTC CASSSQRGPQETQYF
TRBD1 16 NA TRBJ2-1 TRBV5-1 TGCGCCAGCAAGGACCCACCGGGACAGTTTTACAATGAGCAGTTCTTC CASKDPPGQFYNEQFF
NA 17 NA TRBJ1-2 TRBV7-8 TGTGCCAGCAGCTTAGAGGAGGGACGGATTATTAACTATGGCTACACCTTC CASSLEEGRIINYGYTF
NA 11 NA TRBJ2-7 TRBV20-1 TGCAGTGCCCGAGGGGGGGGCGAGCAGTACTTC CSARGGGEQYF
NA 13 NA TRBJ2-3 TRBV5-8 TGTGCCAGCAGCTTGGCGACAGCGGATACGCAGTATTTT CASSLATADTQYF
TRBD2 15 few TRBJ2-4 TRBV6-1 TGTGCCAGCAGTGAACTAGCGGGAGGCAAAAACATTCAGTACTTC CASSELAGGKNIQYF
NA 16 NA TRBJ2-2 TRBV6-6 TGTGCCAGCAGTTACGCCCCAGGGGCGCCCCTCAGAGAGCTGTTTTTT CASSYAPGAPLRELFF
NA 17 NA TRBJ2-5 TRBV18 TGTGCCAGCTCACCACGAGGAGGAGCAGGAGCCCAAGAGACCCAGTACTTC CASSPRGGAGAQETQYF
NA 13 few TRBJ1-2 TRBV9 TGTGCCAGCAGCGTAGCCCTAAACTATGGCTACACCTTC CASSVALNYGYTF
NA 14 few TRBJ1-2 TRBV18 TGTGCCAGCTCACCAGAAAAGACGGGCTATGGCTACACCTTC CASSPEKTGYGYTF
NA 14 NA TRBJ1-5 TRBV2 TGTGCCAGTTCCGGGACGCGGGACAATCAGCCCCAGCATTTT CASSGTRDNQPQHF
TRBD1 14 once TRBJ1-2 TRBV6-1 TGTGCCAGCAGATCTACAGGGGGCTGGTATGGCTACACCTTC CASRSTGGWYGYTF
TRBD2 16 NA TRBJ2-1 TRBV14 TGTGCCAGCAGCCCCCCTGGGACTAGCCCTATCAATGAGCAGTTCTTC CASSPPGTSPINEQFF
NA 13 NA TRBJ2-3 TRBV25-1 TGTGCCAGCAGTGGTCTGAGCACAGATACGCAGTATTTT CASSGLSTDTQYF
NA 15 NA TRBJ2-2 TRBV7-6 TGTGCCAGCAGGGTCAGCGGTTTGAACACCGGGGAGCTGTTTTTT CASRVSGLNTGELFF
NA 14 NA TRBJ2-7 TRBV2 TGTGCCAGCAGTGAAAGAGGGGAGGCCTACGAGCAGTACTTC CASSERGEAYEQYF
NA 16 few TRBJ2-3 TRBV10-1 TGCGCCAGCAGTGAGTCTTGGGTCCAGGACACAGATACGCAGTATTTT CASSESWVQDTDTQYF
NA 15 NA TRBJ2-1 TRBV27 TGTGCCAGCAGTCTCGGTATTCAGGGCCCGCGTCCCAGGGTCTTC CASSLGIQGPRPRVF
NA 14 NA TRBJ1-1 TRBV9 TGTGCCAGCAGCACCTCGGGAGCTAACACTGAAGCTTTCTTT CASSTSGANTEAFF
NA 14 NA TRBJ2-7 TRBV2 TGTGCCACCTCCCTAGCGTTAACTTCCTACGAGCAGTACTTC CATSLALTSYEQYF
TRBD1 14 NA TRBJ1-1 TRBV7-2 TGTGCCAGCAGCTTCCGGACAGGGAACACTGAAGCTTTCTTT CASSFRTGNTEAFF
TRBD1 15 once TRBJ1-4 TRBV28 TGTGCCAGCAGTAAGGGACAGGGTGCAAATGAAAAACTGTTTTTT CASSKGQGANEKLFF
TRBD1 14 NA TRBJ1-5 TRBV28 TGTGCCAGCAGTTGGGACAGGCCCAATCAGCCCCAGCATTTT CASSWDRPNQPQHF
NA 11 NA TRBJ1-1 TRBV30 TGTGCCTGGAGACGGACATTAGAAGCTTTCTTT CAWRRTLEAFF
NA 12 NA TRBJ1-5 TRBV10-1 TGCGCCAGCAGCGAGGGGAGTCAGCCCCAGCATTTT CASSEGSQPQHF
NA 16 few TRBJ2-5 TRBV7-2 TGTGCCAGCAGCCCGACACTAGCAGGCCTTCAAGAGACCCAGTACTTC CASSPTLAGLQETQYF
NA 19 NA TRBJ2-2 TRBV11-2 TGTGCCAGCGTAGGAGCTAGAGTAGGGAGTGGTACCGGGAAGCGGGAGCTGTTTTTT CASVGARVGSGTGKRELFF
TRBD2 13 NA TRBJ2-7 TRBV7-2 TGTGCCAGCGGGCCCGGGGGGGACTACGAGCAGTACTTC CASGPGGDYEQYF
NA 14 NA TRBJ2-1 TRBV27 TGTGCCAGCAGTTTATTGTCAGGGGACGATGAGCAGTTCTTC CASSLLSGDDEQFF
TRBD2 15 NA TRBJ2-5 TRBV6-1 TGTGCCAGCAGTGGACTAGCGGGAGAGGAGGAGACCCAGTACTTC CASSGLAGEEETQYF
NA 14 NA TRBJ1-3 TRBV7-2 TGTGCCAGCACCCCCCGTATCTCTGGAAACACCATATATTTT CASTPRISGNTIYF
TRBD1 15 NA TRBJ1-1 TRBV5-8 TGTGCCAGCAGCTTGGGTGGGACAGGTAACACTGAAGCTTTCTTT CASSLGGTGNTEAFF
TRBD2 16 NA TRBJ2-1 TRBV7-9 TGTTCCAGCAGCACGCGGGGGGAAGAGTCCTACAATGAGCAGTTCTTC CSSSTRGEESYNEQFF
TRBD1 15 NA TRBJ2-5 TRBV5-6 TGTGCCAGCAGCCCCGTGGGACAGGGACAAGAGACCCAGTACTTC CASSPVGQGQETQYF
NA 9 NA TRBJ2-7 TRBV9 TGTGCCAGGAGGGACGAGCAGTACTTC CARRDEQYF
NA 18 once TRBJ1-5 TRBV7-2 TGTGCCAGCAGCTTAGCCACAGCATCCGCTGATAGCAATCAGCCCCAGCATTTT CASSLATASADSNQPQHF
TRBD1 11 NA TRBJ1-2 TRBV28 TGTGCCAGCAGCCTCGACAGGGGCCGCACCTTC CASSLDRGRTF
NA 16 NA TRBJ1-4 TRBV4-3 TGCGCCAGCAGCCGCAAGGGGGGGACAATGGGGGAAAAACTGTTTTTT CASSRKGGTMGEKLFF
TRBD2 14 NA TRBJ2-1 TRBV19 TGTGCCAGTAAACTAGCGGGCTCCTACAATGAGCAGTTCTTC CASKLAGSYNEQFF
TRBD2 16 NA TRBJ2-1 TRBV6-5 TGTGCCAGCAGTTTCGATACTAGCGGGGACTACAATGAGCAGTTCTTC CASSFDTSGDYNEQFF
NA 15 once TRBJ2-7 TRBV4-3 TGCGCCAGCAGCCAAGAAGCCAGGCGTGCCTACGAGCAGTACTTC CASSQEARRAYEQYF
NA 13 NA TRBJ2-3 TRBV27 TGTGCCAGCACCCCACAGGGCGCAGATACGCAGTATTTT CASTPQGADTQYF
NA 13 NA TRBJ1-1 TRBV7-9 TGTTCCAGCAGCCCGCACGGACTGGCTGAAGCTTTCTTT CSSSPHGLAEAFF
NA 14 few TRBJ1-3 TRBV25-1 TGTGCCAGCAGTGTGGACAGCTCTGGAAACACCATATATTTT CASSVDSSGNTIYF
TRBD2 16 NA TRBJ2-1 TRBV7-2 TGTGCCAGCAGCTCCTGGACTAGCGTCATAGACAATGAGCAGTTCTTC CASSSWTSVIDNEQFF
NA 14 few TRBJ1-1 TRBV6-6 TGTGCCAGCAATTCACAAACACGGAACACTGAAGCTTTCTTT CASNSQTRNTEAFF
TRBD2 17 NA TRBJ2-3 TRBV28 TGTGCCAGCAGTTTATCGGCTAGCGGGAGTCAAGCAGATACGCAGTATTTT CASSLSASGSQADTQYF
NA 13 NA TRBJ1-2 TRBV19 TGTGCCAGTAGTATAGGGCAGGGCGACGGCTACACCTTC CASSIGQGDGYTF
NA 15 NA TRBJ2-1 TRBV18 TGTGCCAGCTCACCATCGGAGGCGGGAATCAATGAGCAGTTCTTC CASSPSEAGINEQFF
NA 15 NA TRBJ2-5 TRBV7-9 TGTGCCAGCAGCCCTAGTAATGATCGTGGGGAGACCCAGTACTTC CASSPSNDRGETQYF
TRBD2 16 NA TRBJ2-7 TRBV7-8 TGTGCCAGCAGCTTATTGGGACTAGCGGGAGCCTACGAGCAGTACTTC CASSLLGLAGAYEQYF